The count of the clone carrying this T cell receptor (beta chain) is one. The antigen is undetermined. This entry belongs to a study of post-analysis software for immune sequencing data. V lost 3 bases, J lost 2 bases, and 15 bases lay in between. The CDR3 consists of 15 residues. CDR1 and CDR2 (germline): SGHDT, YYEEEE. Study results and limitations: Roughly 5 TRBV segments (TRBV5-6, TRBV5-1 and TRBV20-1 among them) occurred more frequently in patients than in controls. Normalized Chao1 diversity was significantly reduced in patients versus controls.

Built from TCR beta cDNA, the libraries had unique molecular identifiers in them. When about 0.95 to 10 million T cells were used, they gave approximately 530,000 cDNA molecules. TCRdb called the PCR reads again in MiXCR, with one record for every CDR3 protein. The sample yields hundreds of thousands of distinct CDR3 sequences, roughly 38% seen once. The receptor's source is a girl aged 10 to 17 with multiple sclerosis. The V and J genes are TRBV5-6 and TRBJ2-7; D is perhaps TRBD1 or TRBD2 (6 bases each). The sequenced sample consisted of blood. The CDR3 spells CASSWWGAVPYEQYF. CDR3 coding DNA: TGTGCCAGCAGCTGGTGGGGGGCCGTACCCTACGAGCAGTACTTC.